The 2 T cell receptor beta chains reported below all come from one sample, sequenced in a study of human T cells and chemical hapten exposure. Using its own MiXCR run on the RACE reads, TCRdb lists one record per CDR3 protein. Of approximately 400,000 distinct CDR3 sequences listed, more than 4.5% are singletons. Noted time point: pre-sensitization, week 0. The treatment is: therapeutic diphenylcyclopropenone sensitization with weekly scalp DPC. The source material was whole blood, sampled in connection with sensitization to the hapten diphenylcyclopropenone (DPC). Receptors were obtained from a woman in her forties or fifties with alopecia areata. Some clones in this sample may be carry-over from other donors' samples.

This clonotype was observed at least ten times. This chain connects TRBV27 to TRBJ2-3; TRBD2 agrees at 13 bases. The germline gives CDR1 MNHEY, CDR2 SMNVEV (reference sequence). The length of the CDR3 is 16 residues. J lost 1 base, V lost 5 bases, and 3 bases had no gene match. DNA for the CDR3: TGTGCCAGCAGTCAACTAGCGGGAGGGGGCACAGATACGCAGTATTTT. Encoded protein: CASSQLAGGGTDTQYF.

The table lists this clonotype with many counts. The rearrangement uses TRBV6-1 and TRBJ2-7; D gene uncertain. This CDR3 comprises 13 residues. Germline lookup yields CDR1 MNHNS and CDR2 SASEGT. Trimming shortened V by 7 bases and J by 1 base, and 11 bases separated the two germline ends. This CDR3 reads CASTRTVSYEQYF. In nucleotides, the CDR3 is TGTGCCAGCACCCGCACCGTTTCCTACGAGCAGTACTTC.